This T cell receptor beta chain was recorded in a study of shared clonotypes between healthy human individuals. Overall study: Donor ages ranged 18 to 49 years: two women, a few men. Plates per donor: three CD4 naive, three CD4 memory, two CD8 naive, one CD8 memory. Notes on the study in general: In a few donors, around 5% of naive CD4 clonotypes appeared in common.

V lost 8 bases to trimming and J lost 3 bases; unmatched junction nucleotides: 6. Germline CDR1 is SQVTM and CDR2 is ANQGSEA. The CDR3 consists of 13 residues. Nashville, Tennessee was home to all donors, who were Caucasian adults. Repertoires were generated with immunoSEQ multiplex PCR, while TCRdb's copy carries only in-frame clones and drops some. Here the sample spans about 1.5 million clones, 95% to 99% being singletons. Details on this clone: Its antigen remains unknown.

This TCR was sampled from a man aged 30-40 years in good health. The sequencing sample was made of naive CD4+ T cells sorted from blood. The subset is: CD45RA+ positively selected. The J gene is TRBJ2-2, the V gene TRBV29-1, with 7 bases fitting TRBD1. CDR3: CSTPGQYTGELFF. The CDR3 DNA reads as TGCAGCACACCGGGACAGTACACCGGGGAGCTGTTTTTT.